This T cell receptor beta chain was captured by sequencing in a study of blood T cell repertoires in COVID-19. Authors' data handling: Reference gene primers were amplified, and this amplification served to estimate nucleated cell counts. Using immunoSEQ multiplex PCR, the repertoire was profiled, and TCRdb retains in-frame clones only, with some absent. V and J calls and clone size are copied from that table; D and trimming were computed from the DNA. The data contain 150,000 to 170,000 clones, around 84% of them singletons. The sequence was obtained from an elderly man with acute or convalescent COVID-19. Sequencing used peripheral blood.

As DNA, the CDR3 is TGTGCCAGCAGTTCCCCCCCCTCCGGGACAGGGGGAATACGGCAGTTCTTC. Translation: CASSSPPSGTGGIRQFF. The chain is built from TRBV6-2 or TRBV6-3 and TRBJ2-1, with 11 bases that match TRBD1. The CDR3 covers 17 residues. Germline V gene data show CDR1 as MNHEY and CDR2 as SVGEGT. The V and J ends lost 4 bases and 12 bases, in that order; junction bases with no gene match: 17.